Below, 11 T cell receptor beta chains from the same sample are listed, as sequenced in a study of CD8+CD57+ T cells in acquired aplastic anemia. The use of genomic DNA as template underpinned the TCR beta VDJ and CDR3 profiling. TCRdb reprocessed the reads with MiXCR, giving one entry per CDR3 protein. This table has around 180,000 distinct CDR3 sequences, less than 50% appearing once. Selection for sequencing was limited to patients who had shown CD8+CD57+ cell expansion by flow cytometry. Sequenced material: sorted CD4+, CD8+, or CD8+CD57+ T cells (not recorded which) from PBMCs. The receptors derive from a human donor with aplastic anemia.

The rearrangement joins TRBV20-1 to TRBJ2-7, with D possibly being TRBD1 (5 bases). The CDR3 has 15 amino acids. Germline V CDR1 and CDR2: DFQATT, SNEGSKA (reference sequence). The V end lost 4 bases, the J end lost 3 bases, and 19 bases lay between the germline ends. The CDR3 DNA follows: TGCAGTGCTACACTACACAGGAGAAAGGGCTACGAGCAGTACTTC. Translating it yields CSATLHRRKGYEQYF.

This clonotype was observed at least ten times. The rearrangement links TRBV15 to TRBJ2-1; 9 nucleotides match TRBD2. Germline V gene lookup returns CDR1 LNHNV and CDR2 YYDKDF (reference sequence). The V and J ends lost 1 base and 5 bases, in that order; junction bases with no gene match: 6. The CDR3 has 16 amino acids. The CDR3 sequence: CATSRGISGGDNEQFF. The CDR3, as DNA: TGTGCCACCAGCAGAGGTATTAGCGGGGGTGACAATGAGCAGTTCTTC.

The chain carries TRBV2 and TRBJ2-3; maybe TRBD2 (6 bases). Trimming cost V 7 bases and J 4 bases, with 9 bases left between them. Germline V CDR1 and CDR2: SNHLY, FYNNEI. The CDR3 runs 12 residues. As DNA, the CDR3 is TGTGCCAGCACGCGGGGCCCAGATACGCAGTATTTT. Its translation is CASTRGPDTQYF.

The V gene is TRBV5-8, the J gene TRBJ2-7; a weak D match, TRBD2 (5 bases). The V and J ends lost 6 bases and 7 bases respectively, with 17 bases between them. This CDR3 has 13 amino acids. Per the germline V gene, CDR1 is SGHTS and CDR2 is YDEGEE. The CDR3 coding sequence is TGTGCCAGCACCCCGAGTGGAGGCCGGGAGCAGTACTTC. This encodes CASTPSGGREQYF.

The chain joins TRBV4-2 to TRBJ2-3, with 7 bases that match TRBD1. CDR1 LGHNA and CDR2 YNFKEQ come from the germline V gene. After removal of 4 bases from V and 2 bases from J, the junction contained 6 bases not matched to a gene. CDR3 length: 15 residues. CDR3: CASSLRQGVTDTQYF. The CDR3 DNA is TGTGCCAGCAGCCTCCGACAGGGCGTCACAGATACGCAGTATTTT.

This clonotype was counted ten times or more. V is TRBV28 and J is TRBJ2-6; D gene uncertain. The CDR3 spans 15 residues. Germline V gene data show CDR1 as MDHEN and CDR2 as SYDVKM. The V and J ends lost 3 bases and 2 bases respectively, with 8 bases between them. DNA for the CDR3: TGTGCCAGCAGTTTGAGTGGTGCTGGGGCCAACGTCCTGACTTTC. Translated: CASSLSGAGANVLTF.

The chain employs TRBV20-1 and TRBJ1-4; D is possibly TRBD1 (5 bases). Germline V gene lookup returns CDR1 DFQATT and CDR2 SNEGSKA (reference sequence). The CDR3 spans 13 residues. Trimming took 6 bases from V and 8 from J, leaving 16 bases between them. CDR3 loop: CSALDGRGEKLFF. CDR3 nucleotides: TGCAGTGCCCTAGACGGGAGGGGAGAAAAACTGTTTTTT.

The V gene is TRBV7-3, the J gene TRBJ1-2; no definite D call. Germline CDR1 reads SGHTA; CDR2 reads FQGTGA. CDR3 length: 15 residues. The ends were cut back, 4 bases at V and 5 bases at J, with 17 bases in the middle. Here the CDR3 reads CASSSLAGRTYGYTF. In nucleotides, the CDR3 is TGTGCCAGCAGCTCCCTGGCGGGCAGGACGTATGGCTACACCTTC.

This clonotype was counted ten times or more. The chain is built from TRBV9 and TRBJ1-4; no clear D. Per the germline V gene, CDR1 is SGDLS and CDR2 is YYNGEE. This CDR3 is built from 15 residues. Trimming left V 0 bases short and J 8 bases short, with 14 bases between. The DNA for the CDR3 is TGTGCCAGCAGCGTAGGTAGCTCGAGCCGGGAAAAACTGTTTTTT. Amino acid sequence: CASSVGSSSREKLFF.

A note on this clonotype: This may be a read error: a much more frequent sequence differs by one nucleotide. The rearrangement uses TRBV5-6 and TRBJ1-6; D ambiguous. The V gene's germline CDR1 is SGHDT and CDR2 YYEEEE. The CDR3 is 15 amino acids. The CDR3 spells CASSSSDSYNSPLHF. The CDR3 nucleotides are TGCGCCAGCAGCTCCTCAGATTCCTATAATTCACCCCTCCACTTT.

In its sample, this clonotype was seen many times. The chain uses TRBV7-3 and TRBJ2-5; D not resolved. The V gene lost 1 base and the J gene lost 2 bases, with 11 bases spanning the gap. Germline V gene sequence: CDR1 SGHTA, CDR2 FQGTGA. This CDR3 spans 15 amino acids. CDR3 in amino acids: CASSLIPGEQETQYF. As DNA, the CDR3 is TGTGCCAGCAGCTTAATTCCTGGCGAGCAAGAGACCCAGTACTTC.